This TCR beta chain was observed in a study of PD-L1 blockade in urothelial cancer. Synthetically made TCR analog templates were put into each PCR as spikes. This table comes from immunoSEQ multiplex PCR, and its TCRdb copy is limited to in-frame clones, with some not included. The sample holds fewer than 100,000 clones; around four fifths are singletons and the top ten take under 8.5%. J lost 5 bases, V lost 5 bases, and 9 bases had no gene match. The CDR3 consists of 13 residues. CDR1 is SQVTM, CDR2 ANQGSEA, per germline. Time point specified: pretreatment peripheral blood. This sequence originates from a man between 40 and 49 years old with urothelial cancer. The input for sequencing was PBMCs, taken around atezolizumab (anti-PD-L1) treatment. This sequence joins TRBV29-1 and TRBJ2-7, with TRBD1 matching 7 bases. The CDR3: CSVLILGQNEQYF. CDR3 sequence (DNA): TGCAGCGTTCTTATTCTGGGACAGAACGAGCAGTACTTC.